The 17 T cell receptor beta chains below all came from one sample that was sequenced in a study of cytomegalovirus exposure and HLA in healthy donors. This PCR relied on a set of 60 Vbeta primers and 13 Jbeta primers. Libraries were prepared by immunoSEQ multiplex PCR; TCRdb keeps only in-frame clonotypes and omits some of them. This repertoire comprises 70,000 to 90,000 clones; its ten largest clones make up 3.8%. Sequencing input: PBMCs. The receptors here all came from a man aged 18 to 29 in good health and CMV-seropositive.

This chain links TRBV9 with TRBJ1-4; unclear D gene. CDR3 size: 16 residues. V lost 2 bases, J lost 0 bases, and 11 bases lay in between. Germline V gene lookup returns CDR1 SGDLS and CDR2 YYNGEE. CDR3 region: CASSVGLFATNEKLFF. For the CDR3, the DNA is TGTGCCAGCAGCGTCGGACTGTTTGCAACTAATGAAAAACTGTTTTTT.

This chain connects TRBV9 to TRBJ2-7; the match to TRBD1 covers 8 bases. The CDR3 runs to 14 residues. V shed 4 bases, J shed 2 bases, and the junction held 5 bases outside the gene matches. CDR1 is SGDLS and CDR2 is YYNGEE in the germline V gene. DNA for the CDR3: TGTGCCAGCAGCTTCGACAGGGGTGCCTACGAGCAGTACTTC. Amino acid sequence: CASSFDRGAYEQYF.

V usage is TRBV4-2 and J usage is TRBJ1-2; possibly TRBD1 for D (5 bases). The CDR3 runs to 14 residues. V was trimmed by 4 bases and J by 8 bases, leaving 17 bases between them. Germline-derived CDR1 and CDR2 are LGHNA and YNFKEQ. The CDR3 sequence is CASSPGEREGGYTF. The CDR3 DNA reads TGTGCCAGCAGCCCCGGGGAAAGGGAGGGGGGCTACACCTTC.

The rearrangement links TRBV9 to TRBJ2-1; D may be TRBD1 (6 bases). This CDR3 has 16 residues. Germline lookup yields CDR1 SGDLS and CDR2 YYNGEE. V dropped 0 bases and J dropped 0 bases, with 10 bases sitting between them. The CDR3 sequence is CASSVVLGGSYNEQFF. In DNA form, the CDR3 reads TGTGCCAGCAGCGTAGTTTTAGGGGGCTCCTACAATGAGCAGTTCTTC.

The chain carries TRBV28 and TRBJ1-2; the D is unclear. Trimming left V 7 bases short and J 4 bases short, with 16 bases between. There are 14 residues in the CDR3. The germline gives CDR1 MDHEN, CDR2 SYDVKM. The CDR3 nucleotides are TGTGCCAGCACCTACTTCGGTTCGGTCTATGGCTACACCTTC. The encoded protein is CASTYFGSVYGYTF.

The V gene is TRBV13, the J gene TRBJ1-2, with TRBD1 as a possible D gene (5 bases). Germline V gene lookup returns CDR1 PRHDT and CDR2 FYEKMQ (reference sequence). The CDR3 loop spans 15 amino acids. The ends were cut back, 1 base at V and 3 bases at J, with 12 bases in the middle. CDR3 DNA sequence: TGTGCCAGCAGCTTAGTGTCACAGGAGCACTATGGCTACACCTTC. Its translation is CASSLVSQEHYGYTF.

The chain uses TRBV9 and TRBJ2-1, with 10 bases lining up with TRBD2. Germline V CDR1 and CDR2: SGDLS, YYNGEE. This CDR3 has 15 residues. The junction had 5 bases not matched to a gene; V was cut back by 0 bases and J by 8 bases. DNA of the CDR3: TGTGCCAGCAGCGTAGACCTAGCGGGGGTGTATGAGCAGTTCTTC. Residues: CASSVDLAGVYEQFF.

The chain combines TRBV7-2 with TRBJ1-2; weak D call: TRBD1 (5 bases). The ends were cut back, 5 bases at V and 2 bases at J, with 12 bases in the middle. The CDR3 extends over 14 amino acids. The V gene's germline CDR1 is SGHTA and CDR2 FQGNSA. CDR3 bases: TGTGCCAGCAGCCCGGGACTCCTAAACTATGGCTACACCTTC. Protein sequence: CASSPGLLNYGYTF.

V and J are TRBV28 and TRBJ1-5, with 7 positions matching TRBD1. In germline, CDR1 is MDHEN, CDR2 SYDVKM. The CDR3 is 15 residues long. V trimming: 6 bases; J trimming: 3 bases; junction bases outside the gene matches: 8. The CDR3 spells CASSTGQVLNQPQHF. The DNA for the CDR3 is TGTGCCAGCAGCACCGGACAGGTCCTCAATCAGCCCCAGCATTTT.

The chain joins TRBV5-1 to TRBJ2-5; the D is unclear. Germline CDR1 is SGHRS and CDR2 is YFSETQ. V lost 4 bases and J lost 5, with 12 bases in between. This CDR3 is 13 amino acids long. The CDR3 coding sequence is TGCGCCAGCAGCGTCCCCGAGGTGGAGACCCAGTACTTC. Encoded protein: CASSVPEVETQYF.

The chain is built from TRBV9 and TRBJ1-2, with D possibly being TRBD1 (5 bases). CDR1 and CDR2 from the germline V gene are SGDLS and YYNGEE. Trimming left V 0 bases short and J 0 bases short, with 12 bases between. This CDR3 is 16 amino acids long. The CDR3 sequence: CASSVGQLGSNYGYTF. The DNA for the CDR3 is TGTGCCAGCAGCGTAGGACAGCTCGGGTCTAACTATGGCTACACCTTC.

The rearrangement links TRBV5-1 to TRBJ1-2, with D tentatively TRBD1 (6 bases). Germline values: CDR1 SGHRS, CDR2 YFSETQ. Trimming removed 2 bases at V and 3 bases at J, with 11 bases between. This CDR3 is built from 14 residues. The CDR3 region has the DNA TGCGCCAGCAGCTTCCAGGGGAGCTACTATGGCTACACCTTC. This codes for CASSFQGSYYGYTF.

The genes are TRBV5-1 and TRBJ2-7; TRBD2 matches 8 bases. The V gene's germline CDR1 is SGHRS and CDR2 YFSETQ. The CDR3 is 14 residues long. The V gene end was trimmed by 4 bases and the J gene end by 6 bases; junction bases not matched to a gene: 9. The CDR3 coding sequence is TGCGCCAGCAGCCGGATCCCGGGAGGGCCCGAGCAGTACTTC. Protein: CASSRIPGGPEQYF.

The V call is TRBV5-1, the J call TRBJ2-2; no clear D. This CDR3 has 15 residues. From germline, CDR1 is SGHRS and CDR2 YFSETQ. Trimming took 0 bases from V and 0 from J, leaving 6 bases between them. This CDR3 reads CASSLAKTNTGELFF. The CDR3 bases are TGCGCCAGCAGCTTGGCCAAAACGAACACCGGGGAGCTGTTTTTT.

Note on this clone: At one boundary the junction diverges from the germline segment, which might be a read error. This chain joins TRBV29-1 and TRBJ2-1, with D possibly TRBD2 on 7 matching bases. Germline CDR1 is SQVTM and CDR2 is ANQGSEA. CDR3 length equals 15 residues. The CDR3 region has the DNA TGCAGCGTTGATAAGGGGGGGATTCTCTACAATGAGCCGTTCTTC. It codes for CSVDKGGILYNEPFF.

This sequence joins TRBV5-4 and TRBJ2-3, with 13 bases matching TRBD2. This CDR3 spans 16 amino acids. Germline V gene data show CDR1 as SGHNT and CDR2 as YYREEE (reference sequence). The J segment lost 0 bases and the V segment lost 4 bases, leaving 2 bases of the junction unmatched. The CDR3 DNA reads TGTGCCAGCAGCGAGGGACTAGCGGGGAGCACAGATACGCAGTATTTT. It codes for CASSEGLAGSTDTQYF. The variable domain in full, with the rest retrieved from reference TRBV5-4 and TRBJ2-3, is ETGVTQSPTHLIKTRGQQVTLRCSSQSGHNTVSWYQQALGQGPQFIFQYYREEENGRGNFPPRFSGLQFPNYSSELNVNALELDDSALYLCASSEGLAGSTDTQYFGPGTRLTVL.

CDR3 bases: TGTGCCAGCAGTGAACGGGACAGGGGCTCTGGCTACACCTTC. Its translation is CASSERDRGSGYTF. The chain recombines TRBV6-1 with TRBJ1-2, with 10 bases fitting TRBD1. Germline CDR1 reads MNHNS; CDR2 reads SASEGT. This CDR3 is built from 14 residues. After removal of 2 bases from V and 7 bases from J, the junction contained 4 bases not matched to a gene.